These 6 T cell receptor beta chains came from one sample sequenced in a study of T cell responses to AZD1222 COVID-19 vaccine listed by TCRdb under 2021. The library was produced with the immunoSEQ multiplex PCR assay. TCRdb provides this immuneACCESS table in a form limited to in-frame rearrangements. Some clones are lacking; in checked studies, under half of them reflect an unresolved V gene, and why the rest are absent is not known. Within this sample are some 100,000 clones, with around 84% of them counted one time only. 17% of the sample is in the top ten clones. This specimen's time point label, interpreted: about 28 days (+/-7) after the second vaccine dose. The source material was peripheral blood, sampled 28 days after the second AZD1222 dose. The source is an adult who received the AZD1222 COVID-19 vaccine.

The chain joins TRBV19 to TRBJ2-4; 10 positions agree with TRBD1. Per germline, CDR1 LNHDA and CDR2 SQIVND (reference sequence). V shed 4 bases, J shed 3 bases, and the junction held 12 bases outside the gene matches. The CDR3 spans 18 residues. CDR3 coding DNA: TGTGCCAGTAGTACAGACCGGGACAGGGGTGTGGGCAAAAACATTCAGTACTTC. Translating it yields CASSTDRDRGVGKNIQYF.

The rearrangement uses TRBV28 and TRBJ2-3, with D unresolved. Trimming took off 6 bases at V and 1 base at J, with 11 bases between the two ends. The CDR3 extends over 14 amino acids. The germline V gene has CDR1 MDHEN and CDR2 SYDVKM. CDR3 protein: CASSPIAGTDTQYF. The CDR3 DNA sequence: TGTGCCAGCAGCCCGATTGCGGGCACAGATACGCAGTATTTT.

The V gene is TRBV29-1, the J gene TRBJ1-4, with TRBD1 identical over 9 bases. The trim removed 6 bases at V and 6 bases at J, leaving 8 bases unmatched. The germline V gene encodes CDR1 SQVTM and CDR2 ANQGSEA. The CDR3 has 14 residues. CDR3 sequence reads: CSVNTGTGYEKLFF. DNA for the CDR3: TGCAGCGTGAACACCGGGACAGGGTATGAAAAACTGTTTTTT.

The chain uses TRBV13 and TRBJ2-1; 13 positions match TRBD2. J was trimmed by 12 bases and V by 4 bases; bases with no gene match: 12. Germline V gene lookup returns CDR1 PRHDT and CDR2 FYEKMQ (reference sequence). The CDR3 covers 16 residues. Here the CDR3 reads CASSSSGLAGLQGQFF. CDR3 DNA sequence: TGTGCCAGCAGCTCATCGGGACTAGCGGGACTACAAGGGCAGTTCTTC.

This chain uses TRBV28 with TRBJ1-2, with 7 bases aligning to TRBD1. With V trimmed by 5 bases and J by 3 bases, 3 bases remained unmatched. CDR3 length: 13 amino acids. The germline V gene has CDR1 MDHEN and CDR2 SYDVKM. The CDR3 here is CASSPGTDYGYTF. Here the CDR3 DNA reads TGTGCCAGCAGTCCGGGGACAGACTATGGCTACACCTTC.

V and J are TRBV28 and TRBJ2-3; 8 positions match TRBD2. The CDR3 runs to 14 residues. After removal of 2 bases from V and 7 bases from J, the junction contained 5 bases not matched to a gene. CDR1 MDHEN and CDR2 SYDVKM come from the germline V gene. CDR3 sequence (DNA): TGTGCCAGCAGTTTAGGCGGGAGGACGAATACGCAGTATTTT. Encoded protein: CASSLGGRTNTQYF.